Listed below are T cell receptor beta chains from one sample, sequenced in a study of CD8+ T cells in alopecia areata. Clones were read by immunoSEQ multiplex PCR, and TCRdb kept only the in-frame ones, dropping some. The table lists 150,000 to 200,000 clones, around 71% of them singletons, with about 0.94% in the top ten. Sequencing was performed on CD4+ T cells sorted from blood, taken at week 4, from a patient treated with tofacitinib. These receptors were collected from a human donor with alopecia areata. Each CDR3 is given with its conserved first and last residue. A D gene is named only where the DNA matches it firmly. Where a row states a size, it is once, few, many or the class of an expanded clone; other rows omit it.

j_gene: TRBJ2-2
d_gene: NA
abundance: few
v_gene: TRBV6-6
CDR3aa: CASSYSAGMVTGELFF
CDR3nt: TGTGCCAGCAGTTACTCGGCAGGGATGGTTACCGGGGAGCTGTTTTTT

j_gene: TRBJ1-5
d_gene: NA
abundance: NA
v_gene: TRBV18
CDR3aa: CASSPTPGRNQPQHF
CDR3nt: TGTGCCAGCTCACCGACTCCGGGACGGAATCAGCCCCAGCATTTT

j_gene: TRBJ2-3
d_gene: NA
abundance: NA
v_gene: TRBV18
CDR3aa: CASSPLGRREADTQYF
CDR3nt: TGTGCCAGCTCACCCCTCGGCAGGAGGGAGGCAGATACGCAGTATTTT

j_gene: TRBJ2-3
d_gene: NA
abundance: NA
v_gene: TRBV15
CDR3aa: CATSRDLVGASDTQYF
CDR3nt: TGTGCCACCAGCAGAGATCTGGTGGGGGCGTCAGATACGCAGTATTTT

j_gene: TRBJ2-2
d_gene: TRBD2
abundance: NA
v_gene: TRBV27
CDR3aa: CASRRSVAGGRTGELFF
CDR3nt: TGTGCCAGCAGGAGGTCGGTAGCGGGGGGGCGAACCGGGGAGCTGTTTTTT

j_gene: TRBJ2-1
d_gene: TRBD1
abundance: NA
v_gene: TRBV25-1
CDR3aa: CASSDPRQGAYNEQFF
CDR3nt: TGTGCCAGCAGTGACCCTCGACAGGGGGCCTACAATGAGCAGTTCTTC

j_gene: TRBJ1-2
d_gene: NA
abundance: NA
v_gene: TRBV5-4
CDR3aa: CASSLVAGGAEYGYTF
CDR3nt: TGTGCCAGCAGCTTGGTTGCGGGGGGGGCGGAGTATGGCTACACCTTC

j_gene: TRBJ2-7
d_gene: NA
abundance: NA
v_gene: TRBV9
CDR3aa: CASSEGILSEQYF
CDR3nt: TGTGCCAGCAGCGAGGGGATCCTCTCCGAGCAGTACTTC

j_gene: TRBJ2-2
d_gene: TRBD1
abundance: NA
v_gene: TRBV9
CDR3aa: CASSVGGTGSYTGELFF
CDR3nt: TGTGCCAGCAGCGTAGGTGGGACAGGGTCCTACACCGGGGAGCTGTTTTTT

j_gene: TRBJ2-7
d_gene: TRBD1
abundance: NA
v_gene: TRBV30
CDR3aa: CAWSWTGYEQYF
CDR3nt: TGTGCCTGGAGCTGGACAGGTTACGAGCAGTACTTC

j_gene: TRBJ1-2
d_gene: TRBD1
abundance: NA
v_gene: TRBV29-1
CDR3aa: CSVEGGGNGYTF
CDR3nt: TGCAGCGTTGAAGGAGGGGGCAATGGCTACACCTTC

j_gene: TRBJ1-6
d_gene: NA
abundance: NA
v_gene: TRBV30
CDR3aa: CAWRANSPLHF
CDR3nt: TGTGCCTGGCGGGCGAATTCACCCCTCCACTTT

j_gene: TRBJ2-5
d_gene: NA
abundance: NA
v_gene: TRBV6-6
CDR3aa: CASSPWTVQETQYF
CDR3nt: TGTGCCAGCAGTCCCTGGACAGTCCAAGAGACCCAGTACTTC

j_gene: TRBJ2-2
d_gene: TRBD2
abundance: NA
v_gene: TRBV7-2
CDR3aa: CASSLGLAGASNTGELFF
CDR3nt: TGTGCCAGCAGCTTAGGACTAGCGGGGGCCTCGAACACCGGGGAGCTGTTTTTT

j_gene: TRBJ2-2
d_gene: TRBD1
abundance: NA
v_gene: TRBV5-1
CDR3aa: CASSLQGAQNTGELFF
CDR3nt: TGCGCCAGCAGCTTGCAGGGGGCCCAGAACACCGGGGAGCTGTTTTTT